These 14 T cell receptor beta chains were sequenced from one sample in a study of blood T cell repertoires in COVID-19. The repertoire was sequenced with immunoSEQ multiplex PCR; TCRdb's copy has only in-frame clones and lacks some. Among roughly 160,000 clones, around 90% were seen once, and the ten largest hold 20% to 30%. Material for sequencing was peripheral blood. The receptors come from a man between 60 and 75 years old with acute or convalescent COVID-19.

The chain is built from TRBV7-3 and TRBJ2-3; TRBD1 matches at 7 bases. With 4 bases clipped from V and 3 bases from J, the junction kept 4 bases outside the gene matches. The germline gives CDR1 SGHTA, CDR2 FQGTGA. The CDR3 runs 14 residues. The chain's CDR3 is CASSSTTGTDTQYF. The DNA for the CDR3 is TGTGCCAGCAGCTCCACGACAGGGACAGATACGCAGTATTTT.

V is TRBV11-2 and J is TRBJ2-7; TRBD1 matches 12 bases. V was pared by 5 bases and J by 5 bases, with 4 bases of the junction left unmatched. Germline V lookup: CDR1 SGHAT, CDR2 FQNNGV. This CDR3 contains 14 residues. The CDR3 spells CASSRGQGANEQYF. The CDR3 nucleotides are TGTGCCAGCAGCCGGGGACAGGGGGCTAACGAGCAGTACTTC.

J is TRBJ1-2 and V is TRBV5-1, with 7 positions matching TRBD1. V was clipped by 4 bases and J by 0 bases; unmatched bases: 3. The CDR3 extends over 14 amino acids. Germline V CDR1 and CDR2: SGHRS, YFSETQ. The CDR3 bases are TGCGCCAGCAGCCGAGGGACAGCTAACTATGGCTACACCTTC. It is translated as CASSRGTANYGYTF.

The chain links TRBV5-1 to TRBJ2-3; possible D gene TRBD1, 6 bases. Germline assignment: CDR1 SGHRS and CDR2 YFSETQ. This CDR3 spans 13 amino acids. The V and J ends lost 4 bases and 9 bases respectively, with 15 bases between them. The CDR3 DNA sequence: TGCGCCAGCAGCGTGACCGGGACACGCACGCAGTATTTT. Encoded protein: CASSVTGTRTQYF.

This clone was counted a few times. This chain uses TRBV5-1 with TRBJ1-1, with TRBD1 identical over 9 bases. The trim removed 0 bases at V and 0 bases at J, leaving 0 bases unmatched. The CDR3 is 15 amino acids. Germline values: CDR1 SGHRS, CDR2 YFSETQ. The CDR3 protein is CASSLGDRVNTEAFF. CDR3 nucleotides: TGCGCCAGCAGCTTGGGGGACAGGGTGAACACTGAAGCTTTCTTT.

There are a few counts of this clone. The chain uses TRBV11-2 and TRBJ2-3, with 11 bases lining up with TRBD2. CDR3 length: 15 residues. Germline CDR1 is SGHAT and CDR2 is FQNNGV. Losses at the gene ends were 4 bases for V and 4 bases for J; bases not matched to a gene: 4. The CDR3: CASSSGLAVADTQYF. The DNA of the CDR3 is TGTGCCAGCAGCTCGGGACTAGCGGTGGCAGATACGCAGTATTTT. The full variable domain, completed using reference TRBV11-2 and TRBJ2-3, is EAGVAQSPRYKIIEKRQSVAFWCNPISGHATLYWYQQILGQGPKLLIQFQNNGVVDDSQLPKDRFSAERLKGVDSTLKIQPAKLEDSAVYLCASSSGLAVADTQYFGPGTRLTVL.

The chain carries TRBV5-4 and TRBJ2-3; 8 nucleotides agree with TRBD2. The CDR3 consists of 17 residues. V trimming: 0 bases; J trimming: 4 bases; junction bases outside the gene matches: 10. Germline CDR1 and CDR2: SGHNT and YYREEE (reference sequence). DNA of the CDR3: TGTGCCAGCAGCTTGGGGCGGGGGGAGCGGGGCGCAGATACGCAGTATTTT. Its protein is CASSLGRGERGADTQYF.

The rearrangement joins TRBV19 to TRBJ2-5; 7 nucleotides align to TRBD1. This CDR3 is built from 15 residues. V dropped 4 bases and J dropped 0; count of bases not matched to a gene: 5. CDR1 and CDR2 from the germline V gene are LNHDA and SQIVND (reference sequence). CDR3 region: CASSSLGQHQETQYF. As DNA, the CDR3 is TGTGCCAGTAGTAGTCTGGGACAGCACCAAGAGACCCAGTACTTC.

V gene TRBV29-1 combines with J gene TRBJ2-2; D not resolved. There are 12 residues in the CDR3. The germline CDR1 and CDR2 sequences are SQVTM and ANQGSEA. Between the trimmed V and J ends, which lost 4 bases and 1 base, there was a span of 4 bases. The CDR3 DNA sequence: TGCAGCGTTGTGAGGAACACCGGGGAGCTGTTTTTT. It yields the protein CSVVRNTGELFF.

Only one count was recorded for this clone. J is TRBJ2-7 and V is TRBV6-5, with 8 bases that match TRBD1. V trimming: 7 bases; J trimming: 3 bases; junction bases outside the gene matches: 5. Germline CDR1 reads MNHEY; CDR2 reads SVGAGI. The CDR3 has 13 amino acids. The CDR3 nucleotides are TGTGCCAGCACCCCAGGGGGCGTCTACGAGCAGTACTTC. The encoded protein is CASTPGGVYEQYF.

This rearrangement joins TRBV14 to TRBJ2-7; TRBD2 might be the D (6 bases). In germline, CDR1 is SGHDN, CDR2 FVKESK. This CDR3 is 14 amino acids long. Trimming removed 4 bases at V and 3 bases at J, with 13 bases between. In DNA form, the CDR3 reads TGTGCCAGCAGCCCCCAGGGACTGAACTACGAGCAGTACTTC. Translating it yields CASSPQGLNYEQYF.

V is TRBV5-1 and J is TRBJ2-1; 7 bases line up with TRBD1. Per germline, CDR1 SGHRS and CDR2 YFSETQ. Trimming at V came to 4 bases and at J to 1 base, leaving 5 bases not matched to a gene. This CDR3 spans 15 amino acids. The CDR3 loop is CASSPTGLSYNEQFF. The CDR3 coding sequence is TGCGCCAGCAGCCCGACAGGGCTATCCTACAATGAGCAGTTCTTC.

This sequence joins TRBV4-1 and TRBJ1-5; D might be TRBD1 (5 bases). Germline values: CDR1 MGHRA, CDR2 YSYEKL. V dropped 3 bases and J dropped 0 bases, with 9 bases sitting between them. The CDR3 covers 15 residues. DNA for the CDR3: TGCGCCAGCAGCCAGACAGAATATAGCAATCAGCCCCAGCATTTT. This codes for CASSQTEYSNQPQHF.

This sequence joins TRBV7-9 and TRBJ1-6; D gene unclear. This CDR3 has 16 residues. The V end lost 4 bases, the J end lost 7 bases, and 17 bases lay between the germline ends. Germline CDR1 and CDR2: SEHNR and FQNEAQ (reference sequence). The CDR3 DNA is TGTGCCAGCAGCTCCTGGGGAGACGGGCAGAATTCACCCCTCCACTTT. This translates into CASSSWGDGQNSPLHF.